A selection of T cell receptor beta chains follows, all from one sample in a study of T cell repertoires in ileal Crohn's disease. Assay used: immunoSEQ multiplex PCR; TCRdb lists only in-frame clones, some missing. The top ten clones hold 15% to 25% of a sample with a few thousand clones, approximately 69% of them seen once. Material for sequencing was ileal tissue. The receptors come from an adult with Crohn's disease. The CDR3 runs from the conserved cysteine through the conserved F or W.

len,v_gene,j_gene,CDR3aa
14,TRBV7-8,TRBJ2-5,CASSLDLAEETQYF
16,TRBV19,TRBJ1-6,CASSWSTGGIDSPLHF
12,TRBV30,TRBJ2-1,CAWSTTGNEQFF
14,TRBV6-5,TRBJ2-5,CASSPYRVQETQYF
15,TRBV6-1,TRBJ2-5,CASSGGRTGKETQYF
19,TRBV2,TRBJ2-5,CASSPDNSGGAVVGETQYF
13,TRBV6-1,TRBJ1-2,CASTPTGNYGYTF
17,TRBV27,TRBJ2-5,CASSPSHWTEYQETQYF
14,TRBV6-1,TRBJ1-3,CASSDRESGNTIYF
15,TRBV7-3,TRBJ1-5,CASSGGQGGGQPQHF
15,TRBV7-3,TRBJ2-1,CASSAESSSYNEQFF
14,TRBV19,TRBJ1-1,CASRQDSRGLEAFF
12,TRBV29-1,TRBJ2-7,CSVEERDYEQYF
13,TRBV2,TRBJ2-3,CASRDFLTDTQYF